This TCR beta chain came from a study of neoadjuvant anti-PD-1 for oral cavity cancer. Time point here: after neoadjuvant nivolumab, at surgical resection. CDR3 length: 14 amino acids. Trimming took off 6 bases at V and 0 bases at J, with 9 bases between the two ends. Germline lookup yields CDR1 SNHLY and CDR2 FYNNEI. Using immunoSEQ multiplex PCR, the repertoire was profiled, and TCRdb retains in-frame clones only, with some absent. The sample consists of around 8,000 clones, approximately 70% of them appearing once. This sequence joins TRBV2 and TRBJ2-1; D may match TRBD1 or TRBD2 (5 bases each). Here the sequenced sample was PBMCs, taken after nivolumab (anti-PD-1) treatment. The source of this sequence is a person between 40 and 85 years old with oral cavity squamous cell carcinoma. CDR3 in DNA: TGTGCCAGCAGGTTGGGGGTCTCCTACAATGAGCAGTTCTTC. This gives the protein CASRLGVSYNEQFF.